This T cell receptor (beta chain) came from a study of Ad26.COV2.S vaccination and SARS-CoV-2 variants. Study context: Donor was assigned to the Ad26.COV2.S arm of trial COV1001. Once, or twice with 56 days between doses, Ad26.COV2.S was given intramuscularly.

A remark on this clone: Its antigen is unknown.

Assay used: immunoSEQ multiplex PCR; TCRdb lists only in-frame clones, some missing. This repertoire shows some 270,000 clones, 87% found once; its top ten account for roughly 3%. CDR3 length equals 17 residues. Trimming removed 7 bases from V and 6 bases from J, with 26 bases in between. In germline, CDR1 is LNHDA, CDR2 SQIVND (reference sequence). Whole-study findings and limits: Vaccinees reportedly had broad spike-specific CD8+ and CD4+ T cell responses.

Indicated treatment: over 15 received Ad26.COV2.S at low or high dose, single or two shots; roughly 5 received placebo; per-sample allocation not given. Vaccine and placebo recipients were sampled on day 63 after the first injection. The clonotype was recovered from a person aged 18 to 59 who received the Ad26.COV2.S COVID-19 vaccine or a placebo. The sample here was peripheral blood, taken in a trial of Ad26.COV2.S vaccine versus placebo. The chain combines TRBV19 with TRBJ2-3, with D uncertain. CDR3 nucleotide sequence: TGTGCCAGTACCTCGGGCTTGTGGGGTTCCTCATACGATACGCAGTATTTT. Translation gives CASTSGLWGSSYDTQYF.